The clone carrying this TCR beta chain was recorded only once. This table comes from immunoSEQ multiplex PCR, and its TCRdb copy is limited to in-frame clones, with some not included. The sample has about 20,000 clones, roughly 84% seen once. This sample was included in a study of control samples from healthy donors and cancer patients. The V and J ends lost 6 bases and 7 bases respectively, with 13 bases between them. Germline V gives CDR1 MNHEY, CDR2 SVGEGT. There are 13 residues in the CDR3. The V call is TRBV6-2 or TRBV6-3, the J call TRBJ1-5, with D perhaps TRBD1 (6 bases). The origin of this receptor is a woman in her seventies with lung cancer. Sequences were obtained from PBMCs. CDR3 nucleotide sequence: TGTGCCAGCAGCTCAATTACAGGGCAGCCCCAGCATTTT. Encoded protein: CASSSITGQPQHF.